The next 32 T cell receptor beta chains were all read from a single sample in a study of OX40 agonist ivuxolimab in advanced cancers. Sequenced by immunoSEQ multiplex PCR; TCRdb stores in-frame clones only, minus some. The sample consists of fewer than 80,000 clones, approximately 89% of them appearing once. This specimen consisted of CD4+ or CD8+ T cells sorted from blood, obtained in a trial of the OX40 agonist ivuxolimab. The receptors shown here come from an adult with an advanced solid tumor such as melanoma, head and neck, liver or kidney cancer.

The chain uses TRBV11-2 and TRBJ2-2; 7 bases match TRBD1. J was trimmed by 5 bases and V by 8 bases; bases with no gene match: 11. Germline-derived CDR1 and CDR2 are SGHAT and FQNNGV. This CDR3 is 15 amino acids long. CDR3: CASGRGPWTTGELFF. In nucleotides, the CDR3 is TGTGCCAGCGGAAGGGGGCCTTGGACAACCGGGGAGCTGTTTTTT.

The J gene is TRBJ2-7, the V gene TRBV29-1, with TRBD1 identical over 7 bases. The CDR3 is made up of 15 amino acids. The junction had 11 bases not matched to a gene; V was cut back by 5 bases and J by 1 base. In germline, CDR1 is SQVTM, CDR2 ANQGSEA. The CDR3 region is CSVRIQGLLSYEQYF. The CDR3 DNA reads as TGCAGCGTTCGAATACAGGGGTTGCTTTCCTACGAGCAGTACTTC.

The chain uses TRBV18 and TRBJ2-5; D may be TRBD2 (6 bases). Trimming pared 3 bases from V and 4 bases from J, leaving 6 bases between. Looked up from germline, CDR1 is KGHSH and CDR2 is LQKENI. The CDR3 loop spans 12 amino acids. The CDR3 sequence is CASSPGGETQYF. The DNA of the CDR3 is TGTGCCAGCTCACCGGGGGGAGAGACCCAGTACTTC. Based on the CDR3 plus reference TRBV18 and TRBJ2-5, the full variable domain is NAGVMQNPRHLVRRRGQEARLRCSPMKGHSHVYWYRQLPEEGLKFMVYLQKENIIDESGMPKERFSAEFPKEGPSILRIQQVVRGDSAAYFCASSPGGETQYFGPGTRLLVL.

V and J are TRBV10-2 and TRBJ1-3; D is ambiguous. Deletions cut 5 bases from V and 0 bases from J, with 14 bases between. From germline, CDR1 is WSHSY and CDR2 SAAADI. The CDR3 runs to 16 residues. CDR3 nucleotides: TGCGCCAGCAGTCCCCCCCGGGCGCGCTCTGGAAACACCATATATTTT. It codes for CASSPPRARSGNTIYF.

The V call is TRBV10-3, the J call TRBJ1-5, with 7 positions matching TRBD1. With 6 bases clipped from V and 2 bases from J, the junction kept 7 bases outside the gene matches. Germline assignment: CDR1 ENHRY and CDR2 SYGVKD. This CDR3 is built from 15 residues. The CDR3 DNA follows: TGTGCCATCAGCCAGGGGGAGAAAGGCAATCAGCCCCAGCATTTT. It specifies CAISQGEKGNQPQHF.

This chain links TRBV5-1 with TRBJ2-6; D is uncertain. Germline values: CDR1 SGHRS, CDR2 YFSETQ. The CDR3 totals 18 residues. V dropped 0 bases and J dropped 2 bases, with 15 bases sitting between them. This CDR3 reads CASSLDQTSSAGANVLTF. The CDR3 coding sequence is TGCGCCAGCAGCTTGGATCAGACCAGCTCCGCTGGGGCCAACGTCCTGACTTTC.

The chain uses TRBV6-6 and TRBJ2-7, with TRBD1 matching 11 bases. Germline values: CDR1 MNHNY, CDR2 SVGAGI (reference sequence). The CDR3 runs to 14 residues. V lost 0 bases, J lost 9 bases, and 4 bases stayed unmatched. CDR3 sequence: CASSYSGTGGGQYF. The CDR3 DNA sequence: TGTGCCAGCAGTTACTCCGGGACAGGGGGGGGGCAGTACTTC.

V is TRBV5-6 and J is TRBJ1-1, with unresolved D. V was trimmed by 3 bases and J by 2 bases, leaving 14 bases between them. Germline CDR1 and CDR2: SGHDT and YYEEEE. The CDR3 runs to 15 residues. CDR3 sequence reads: CASSSLSTVNTEAFF. CDR3 sequence (DNA): TGTGCCAGCAGCTCCCTTTCGACGGTAAACACTGAAGCTTTCTTT.

J is TRBJ1-2 and V is TRBV20-1, with no clear D. Between the trimmed V and J ends, which lost 3 bases and 2 bases, there was a span of 1 base. Germline V gives CDR1 DFQATT, CDR2 SNEGSKA (reference sequence). The CDR3 has 10 residues. The CDR3 is CSARNYGYTF. CDR3 in DNA: TGCAGTGCTAGGAACTATGGCTACACCTTC.

V gene TRBV5-5 combines with J gene TRBJ2-5; 7 nucleotides agree with TRBD1. The germline CDR1 and CDR2 sequences are SGHKS and YYEKEE (reference sequence). J was trimmed by 5 bases and V by 0 bases; bases with no gene match: 10. The length of the CDR3 is 16 residues. The CDR3: CASSLGLGTALETQYF. The CDR3 bases are TGTGCCAGCAGCTTGGGCTTAGGGACAGCCTTGGAGACCCAGTACTTC.

The V and J genes are TRBV6-4 and TRBJ2-2; D is unresolved. The germline V gene encodes CDR1 MRHNA and CDR2 SNTAGT. Trimming took 4 bases from V and 7 from J, leaving 4 bases between them. The CDR3 covers 11 residues. This chain's CDR3 is CASSVLGELFF. CDR3 sequence (DNA): TGTGCCAGCAGTGTGCTCGGGGAGCTGTTTTTT.

J is TRBJ2-7 and V is TRBV7-9; 8 positions agree with TRBD2. V trimming: 5 bases; J trimming: 8 bases; junction bases outside the gene matches: 5. The CDR3 covers 12 residues. Per the germline V gene, CDR1 is SEHNR and CDR2 is FQNEAQ (reference sequence). DNA for the CDR3: TGTGCCAGCAGCGCAGGACTAGCCCAGCAGTACTTC. Its translation is CASSAGLAQQYF.

This chain joins TRBV5-1 and TRBJ2-1; 8 bases fit TRBD2. The CDR3 has 15 amino acids. The germline gives CDR1 SGHRS, CDR2 YFSETQ. The junction had 7 bases not matched to a gene; V was cut back by 3 bases and J by 5 bases. The CDR3 sequence: CASSSGGGRDNEQFF. DNA for the CDR3: TGCGCCAGCAGCTCCGGGGGGGGGCGAGACAATGAGCAGTTCTTC.

The rearrangement uses TRBV9 and TRBJ1-6; 7 positions match TRBD1. The length of the CDR3 is 15 residues. Losses at the gene ends were 6 bases for V and 1 base for J; bases not matched to a gene: 4. The germline CDR1 and CDR2 sequences are SGDLS and YYNGEE. Here the CDR3 reads CASNPTGSYNSPLHF. In DNA, the CDR3 is TGTGCCAGCAACCCGACAGGGTCCTATAATTCACCCCTCCACTTT.

The chain recombines TRBV2 with TRBJ2-7, with TRBD1 matching 9 bases. The V gene end was trimmed by 4 bases and the J gene end by 2 bases; junction bases not matched to a gene: 6. Looked up from germline, CDR1 is SNHLY and CDR2 is FYNNEI. There are 15 residues in the CDR3. The CDR3 sequence is CASSVQGAGAYEQYF. The CDR3 coding sequence is TGTGCCAGCAGTGTACAGGGGGCGGGGGCCTACGAGCAGTACTTC.

In this sample, this clone turned up a few times. This chain links TRBV6-1 with TRBJ1-6; no clear D gene. This CDR3 comprises 13 residues. CDR1 MNHNS and CDR2 SASEGT come from the germline V gene. V dropped 3 bases and J dropped 9 bases, with 9 bases sitting between them. CDR3 protein: CASSDQRGSPLHF. The CDR3 nucleotides read TGTGCCAGCAGTGACCAACGGGGTTCACCCCTCCACTTT.

The chain employs TRBV10-1 and TRBJ2-2; weak D call: TRBD1 (6 bases). This CDR3 is 17 amino acids long. The V gene lost 7 bases and the J gene lost 2 bases, with 20 bases spanning the gap. The V gene's germline CDR1 is WNHNN and CDR2 SYGVQD (reference sequence). CDR3 DNA: TGCGCCAGCAAGATCCCCGTACGGGACATCAACACCGGGGAGCTGTTTTTT. Protein product: CASKIPVRDINTGELFF.

V gene TRBV5-1 combines with J gene TRBJ1-2, with a possible D match to TRBD1 (6 bases). The V and J ends lost 0 bases and 2 bases respectively, with 11 bases between them. Germline CDR1 reads SGHRS; CDR2 reads YFSETQ. The length of the CDR3 is 15 residues. DNA for the CDR3: TGCGCCAGCAGCTTGGGGTTAACAGGGAACTATGGCTACACCTTC. Amino acid sequence: CASSLGLTGNYGYTF.

The chain uses TRBV18 and TRBJ2-5, with 7 bases that match TRBD2. Trimming cost V 5 bases and J 4 bases; bases outside gene matches: 10. CDR1 is KGHSH and CDR2 is LQKENI in the germline V gene. The CDR3 runs 15 residues. The chain's CDR3 is CASSSSGGIRETQYF. The CDR3 DNA follows: TGTGCCAGCTCATCGTCGGGAGGTATAAGAGAGACCCAGTACTTC.

This chain links TRBV5-1 with TRBJ1-1; perhaps TRBD1 as D (6 bases). CDR3 length: 14 amino acids. Germline CDR1 SGHRS, CDR2 YFSETQ. V shed 2 bases and J shed 5 bases, with 13 bases lying between them. Here the CDR3 DNA reads TGCGCCAGCAGCTTAGGACAGAGTGAGACTGAAGCTTTCTTT. Protein sequence: CASSLGQSETEAFF.

The chain has TRBV19 and TRBJ2-5; perhaps D is TRBD1 or TRBD2 (6 bases each). Germline V gives CDR1 LNHDA, CDR2 SQIVND (reference sequence). Between the trimmed V and J ends, which lost 1 base and 3 bases, there was a span of 18 bases. CDR3 length equals 17 residues. CDR3 loop: CASSIANRGPGKETQYF. CDR3 coding DNA: TGTGCCAGTAGTATAGCAAATCGGGGGCCGGGTAAAGAGACCCAGTACTTC.

This sequence joins TRBV7-2 and TRBJ1-6; no clear D gene. CDR3 length equals 13 residues. V gave up 1 base and J gave up 9 bases, with 7 bases separating them. Germline V CDR1 and CDR2: SGHTA, FQGNSA. CDR3 protein: CASSLERASPLHF. The CDR3 DNA is TGTGCCAGCAGCTTAGAAAGGGCTTCACCCCTCCACTTT.

V usage is TRBV2 and J usage is TRBJ2-3; 7 bases map to TRBD1. CDR1 SNHLY and CDR2 FYNNEI come from the germline V gene. The junction had 8 bases not matched to a gene; V was cut back by 7 bases and J by 4 bases. The CDR3 runs to 14 residues. The CDR3 reads CASILDRYSDTQYF. In DNA form, the CDR3 reads TGTGCCAGCATTCTGGACAGGTATTCAGATACGCAGTATTTT.

V usage is TRBV6-6 and J usage is TRBJ1-2; no clear D. The germline V gene encodes CDR1 MNHNY and CDR2 SVGAGI (reference sequence). CDR3 length: 13 residues. V lost 4 bases and J lost 3, with 9 bases in between. As DNA, the CDR3 is TGTGCCAGCAGTTCGGACGGATACTATGGCTACACCTTC. Its translation: CASSSDGYYGYTF.

The chain has TRBV19 and TRBJ2-2, with 11 bases that match TRBD2. Germline CDR1 LNHDA, CDR2 SQIVND (reference sequence). V lost 10 bases, J lost 5 bases, and 9 bases stayed unmatched. This CDR3 has 15 amino acids. The CDR3 bases are TGTGCCACCTTTAGCGGGGGGGCACGGACCGGGGAGCTGTTTTTT. Its protein product is CATFSGGARTGELFF.

The rearrangement uses TRBV15 and TRBJ2-7; D is perhaps TRBD1 (6 bases). Germline V gene sequence: CDR1 LNHNV, CDR2 YYDKDF (reference sequence). The CDR3 sequence is 15 residues long. The ends were cut back, 1 base at V and 2 bases at J, with 12 bases in the middle. For the CDR3, the DNA is TGTGCCACCAGCAGAGGTCCAGGACAGACCTACGAGCAGTACTTC. Amino acids: CATSRGPGQTYEQYF. The variable domain in full, with the rest retrieved from reference TRBV15 and TRBJ2-7, is DAMVIQNPRYQVTQFGKPVTLSCSQTLNHNVMYWYQQKSSQAPKLLFHYYDKDFNNEADTPDNFQSRRPNTSFCFLDIRSPGLGDTAMYLCATSRGPGQTYEQYFGPGTRLTVT.

The chain joins TRBV5-8 to TRBJ2-3, with TRBD1 as a possible D gene (6 bases). CDR3 length equals 15 residues. From germline, CDR1 is SGHTS and CDR2 YDEGEE. Trimming removed 0 bases from V and 0 bases from J, with 8 bases in between. In DNA, the CDR3 is TGTGCCAGCAGCTTGGCAGGACAGAGCACAGATACGCAGTATTTT. Its translation: CASSLAGQSTDTQYF. The entire variable domain, with the rest obtained from reference TRBV5-8 and TRBJ2-3, is as follows: EAGVTQSPTHLIKTRGQQATLRCSPISGHTSVYWYQQALGLGLQFLLWYDEGEERNRGNFPPRFSGRQFPNYSSELNVNALELEDSALYLCASSLAGQSTDTQYFGPGTRLTVL.

The chain joins TRBV6-5 to TRBJ1-4; no clear D gene. Germline lookup yields CDR1 MNHEY and CDR2 SVGAGI. Trimming took off 5 bases at V and 5 bases at J, with 12 bases between the two ends. The CDR3 runs to 14 residues. In DNA form, the CDR3 reads TGTGCCAGCAGTCAACCGGGAGTAAATGAAAAACTGTTTTTT. Protein product: CASSQPGVNEKLFF.

V and J are TRBV5-1 and TRBJ1-2; D is uncertain. Trimming cost V 2 bases and J 8 bases, with 16 bases left between them. The CDR3 is made up of 14 amino acids. Germline CDR1 is SGHRS and CDR2 is YFSETQ. CDR3 DNA sequence: TGCGCCAGCAGCTTTGCAGGCCAGGCGGAAGGCTACACCTTC. This sequence encodes CASSFAGQAEGYTF.

In its sample, this clone was seen a few times. The genes are TRBV10-3 and TRBJ1-1, with TRBD1 as a possible D gene (5 bases). V lost 1 base and J 3 bases, leaving 12 bases between the germline ends. Germline V lookup: CDR1 ENHRY, CDR2 SYGVKD. This CDR3 has 15 amino acids. Here the CDR3 DNA reads TGTGCCATCAGTGAGTGGGGCAGGAAGGACACTGAAGCTTTCTTT. The encoded protein is CAISEWGRKDTEAFF.

The V gene is TRBV5-1, the J gene TRBJ2-1, with TRBD1 matching 9 bases. This CDR3 contains 14 residues. The ends lost 7 bases at V and 6 bases at J; junction bases unmatched: 8. Per the germline V gene, CDR1 is SGHRS and CDR2 is YFSETQ. The CDR3 region has the DNA TGCGCCAGCCACAAACAGGGGGCTGTCAATGAGCAGTTCTTC. Protein product: CASHKQGAVNEQFF.

The chain carries TRBV15 and TRBJ2-3; no firm D call. V lost 0 bases and J lost 2, with 9 bases in between. The CDR3 covers 15 residues. Germline V gene sequence: CDR1 LNHNV, CDR2 YYDKDF (reference sequence). Here the CDR3 reads CATSREDRYTDTQYF. The CDR3 bases are TGTGCCACCAGCAGAGAGGACCGCTACACAGATACGCAGTATTTT.